These T cell receptor beta chains were read from a single sample in a study of yellow fever vaccine responses in identical twins. TCRdb itself ran the RT-PCR reads through MiXCR, one entry per CDR3 protein. The sample lists thousands of distinct CDR3 sequences, approximately 80% occurring once. Sequencing used T cells from blood (PBMCs), unsorted or a sorted subset (not recorded which), obtained before or after yellow fever vaccination (not recorded which). The receptors originated from a woman between 18 and 29 years old who received the yellow fever vaccine. The CDR3 runs from the conserved cysteine through the conserved F or W. The D gene is left open where the match is weak. Some rows mark clone size as missing; the rest say once, few, many or name a class of expanded clone.

>TRBV3-1|TRBJ2-1|.|.
CASSQFPGTQYNEQFF
TGTGCCAGCAGTCAGTTTCCCGGGACTCAATACAATGAGCAGTTCTTC
>TRBV12-5|TRBJ2-1|.|.
CASGLVTDGSSYNEQFF
TGTGCTAGTGGTTTGGTCACGGACGGAAGCTCCTACAATGAGCAGTTCTTC
>TRBV20-1|TRBJ2-1|TRBD2|.
CSARSGLAGRQFF
TGCAGTGCTAGATCGGGTCTAGCGGGAAGGCAGTTCTTC
>TRBV2|TRBJ2-3|TRBD2|few
CASSDGLAGDTQYF
TGTGCCAGCAGTGACGGGCTAGCGGGAGATACGCAGTATTTT
>TRBV14|TRBJ1-2|.|.
CASSAGRGVGYTF
TGTGCCAGCAGCGCAGGTCGGGGGGTCGGCTACACCTTC
>TRBV21-1|TRBJ2-7|.|.
CASPFSSGRSYEQYF
TGTGCCAGCCCCTTCTCTAGCGGGAGGTCGTACGAGCAGTACTTC
>TRBV6-1|TRBJ1-5|.|few
CASSEYGINQPQHF
TGTGCCAGCAGTGAATATGGTATCAATCAGCCCCAGCATTTT
>TRBV2|TRBJ1-5|.|.
CASRDLLGQPQHF
TGTGCCAGCAGAGACCTACTTGGGCAGCCCCAGCATTTT
>TRBV29-1|TRBJ1-5|.|.
CSVEEDRYQPQHF
TGCAGCGTTGAAGAGGACCGTTATCAGCCCCAGCATTTT
>TRBV18|TRBJ2-3|TRBD2|.
CASYDGTITDTQYF
TGTGCCAGCTACGATGGGACTATCACAGATACGCAGTATTTT
>TRBV11-3|TRBJ2-5|.|.
CASSRGTSPARETQYF
TGTGCCAGCAGCCGGGGGACTTCCCCCGCAAGAGAGACCCAGTACTTC
>TRBV11-3|TRBJ2-2|.|.
CASSSMNTGELFF
TGTGCCAGCAGCAGCATGAACACCGGGGAGCTGTTTTTT
>TRBV4-2|TRBJ1-1|TRBD1|.
CASSRTGDQNTEAFF
TGTGCCAGCAGCAGGACAGGGGACCAGAACACTGAAGCTTTCTTT
>TRBV11-2|TRBJ2-7|.|once
CASSLWESSYEQYF
TGTGCCAGCAGCTTATGGGAAAGCTCCTACGAGCAGTACTTC
>TRBV12-3/TRBV12-4|TRBJ1-4|.|.
CASSFLLSGDEKLFF
TGTGCCAGCAGTTTTCTTTTGTCTGGGGATGAAAAACTGTTTTTT
>TRBV6-8|TRBJ2-3|.|.
CASSYGGASDTQYF
TGTGCCAGCAGTTACGGGGGGGCATCGGATACGCAGTATTTT
>TRBV5-1|TRBJ2-1|.|.
CASSLALEQFF
TGCGCCAGCAGCTTGGCCCTTGAGCAGTTCTTC
>TRBV3-1|TRBJ2-1|.|.
CASREGSSYNEQFF
TGTGCCAGCAGAGAAGGGAGCTCCTACAATGAGCAGTTCTTC
>TRBV11-1|TRBJ2-4|TRBD1|.
CASSLDRGQNIQYF
TGTGCCAGCAGCTTAGACAGGGGACAAAACATTCAGTACTTC
>TRBV11-3|TRBJ2-5|TRBD2|.
CASSLVGGGFETQYF
TGTGCCAGCAGCTTAGTCGGCGGGGGGTTTGAGACCCAGTACTTC
>TRBV29-1|TRBJ1-2|.|.
CTYERSTYGYTF
TGCACCTATGAGAGATCCACCTATGGCTACACCTTC
>TRBV18|TRBJ2-1|.|.
CASSPPRAGAHNEQFF
TGTGCCAGCTCACCACCAAGGGCAGGGGCCCACAATGAGCAGTTCTTC
>TRBV20-1|TRBJ2-5|.|.
CSATRTAQETQYF
TGCAGTGCGACCCGGACAGCCCAAGAGACCCAGTACTTC
>TRBV25-1|TRBJ1-1|.|.
CASSSLGAAGLSTEAFF
TGTGCCAGCAGTTCCCTAGGGGCCGCGGGGTTGAGCACTGAAGCTTTCTTT
>TRBV20-1|TRBJ2-1|TRBD1|.
CSAKTGVYIDEQFF
TGCAGTGCAAAGACAGGGGTTTACATCGATGAGCAGTTCTTC
>TRBV6-4|TRBJ1-5|.|.
CASSRAGGRGTPNQPQHF
TGTGCCAGCAGCCGCGCGGGGGGACGAGGGACCCCCAATCAGCCCCAGCATTTT
>TRBV11-3|TRBJ2-5|TRBD1|once
CASSPRSGTGGETQYF
TGTGCCAGCAGCCCAAGATCCGGGACAGGGGGAGAGACCCAGTACTTC
>TRBV19|TRBJ1-4|.|.
CASRTRDGATNEKLFF
TGTGCCAGTAGAACTCGGGACGGTGCAACTAATGAAAAACTGTTTTTT
>TRBV15|TRBJ2-1|.|.
CATSRGENEQFF
TGTGCCACCAGCAGAGGTGAGAATGAGCAGTTCTTC
>TRBV7-2|TRBJ2-3|.|.
CASSLVGQSTDTQYF
TGTGCCAGCAGCTTAGTGGGTCAGAGCACAGATACGCAGTATTTT
>TRBV29-1|TRBJ2-1|.|.
CSVEGPSERNPSSYNEQFF
TGCAGCGTTGAAGGCCCCAGCGAGCGTAACCCAAGCTCCTACAATGAGCAGTTCTTC
>TRBV6-6|TRBJ2-1|TRBD2|.
CASSKERGGDNEQFF
TGTGCCAGCAGCAAAGAGCGGGGGGGGGACAATGAGCAGTTCTTC
>TRBV3-1|TRBJ2-1|.|once
CASSHSFNEQFF
TGTGCCAGCAGCCACAGCTTCAATGAGCAGTTCTTC
>TRBV28|TRBJ1-1|TRBD1|.
CASSLGGTGATEAFF
TGTGCCAGCAGCTTAGGCGGGACAGGGGCCACTGAAGCTTTCTTT
>TRBV18|TRBJ1-2|.|.
CASSPTGHYGYTF
TGTGCCAGCTCACCGACAGGCCACTATGGCTACACCTTC
>TRBV20-1|TRBJ2-1|TRBD2|.
CSAKVGGSPTNEQFF
TGCAGTGCTAAGGTGGGCGGGAGCCCAACCAATGAGCAGTTCTTC
>TRBV11-3|TRBJ2-7|TRBD2|.
CASSYPLAGSYEQYF
TGTGCCAGCAGCTACCCACTAGCGGGCTCCTACGAGCAGTACTTC
>TRBV4-1|TRBJ1-5|.|.
CASSQDRGQPQHF
TGCGCCAGCAGCCAAGATAGGGGGCAGCCCCAGCATTTT
>TRBV24-1|TRBJ1-2|TRBD1|.
CATSAATGYYGYTF
TGTGCCACCAGTGCCGCGACAGGGTACTATGGCTACACCTTC
>TRBV12-3/TRBV12-4|TRBJ2-3|.|.
CASSLLTDTQYF
TGTGCCAGCAGTTTGCTCACAGATACGCAGTATTTT
>TRBV11-3|TRBJ2-7|TRBD1|.
CASSLATGETGGSHEQYF
TGTGCCAGCAGCTTAGCCACAGGGGAGACAGGGGGCTCCCACGAGCAGTACTTC
>TRBV3-1|TRBJ2-1|.|.
CASSPLGNEQFF
TGTGCCAGCAGCCCTTTAGGCAATGAGCAGTTCTTC
>TRBV29-1|TRBJ1-1|.|.
CSVPKDRNTEAFF
TGCAGCGTTCCCAAGGACAGGAACACTGAAGCTTTCTTT
>TRBV14|TRBJ1-6|TRBD1|.
CASSQTDRDGSPLHF
TGTGCCAGCAGCCAAACGGACAGGGACGGTTCACCCCTCCACTTT
>TRBV29-1|TRBJ2-7|.|.
CSVEDRTTYEQYF
TGCAGCGTCGAGGACAGAACAACCTACGAGCAGTACTTC
>TRBV9|TRBJ1-5|.|.
CASSVGIHNQPQHF
TGTGCCAGCAGCGTGGGAATACACAATCAGCCCCAGCATTTT
>TRBV23-1|TRBJ1-1|.|.
CASSHSTELNTEAFF
TGCGCCAGCAGTCACTCTACAGAACTTAACACTGAAGCTTTCTTT